This TCR beta chain was captured in a study of control samples from healthy donors and cancer patients. The CDR3 consists of 12 residues. J was trimmed by 7 bases and V by 5 bases; bases with no gene match: 4. The assay was immunoSEQ multiplex PCR, and TCRdb's table has in-frame clones only and misses some. The sample shows about 220,000 clones, around 94% of them seen only once. This clonotype was obtained from a man aged 45 to 65 in good health. The chain employs TRBV12-3 or TRBV12-4 and TRBJ1-1, with 7 bases aligning to TRBD1. Specimen: blood. CDR3: CASSGDSSEAFF. CDR3 in DNA: TGTGCCAGCAGTGGGGACAGCAGTGAAGCTTTCTTT.